What follows are 14 T cell receptor beta chains derived from one specimen sequenced in a study of blood T cell repertoires in COVID-19. Measured with immunoSEQ multiplex PCR; TCRdb has only the in-frame clones, and not every one. The sample lists fewer than 200,000 clones, less than 85% occurring once. Sample: peripheral blood. These TCRs come from a woman older than 75 with acute or convalescent COVID-19.

In DNA, the CDR3 is TGTGCCAGCAGTTACGGGGCTTATAGCAATCAGCCCCAGCATTTT. Residues: CASSYGAYSNQPQHF. The rearrangement joins TRBV6-5 to TRBJ1-5, with a tentative D call TRBD1 (5 bases). Germline CDR1 is MNHEY and CDR2 is SVGAGI. The CDR3 spans 15 residues. V was cut by 2 bases and J by 0 bases, with 8 bases left in between.

V usage is TRBV7-7 and J usage is TRBJ2-7; TRBD2 matches 9 bases. Germline V CDR1 and CDR2: SSHAT, FNYEAQ (reference sequence). The CDR3 contains 15 residues. Losses at the gene ends were 1 base for V and 3 bases for J; bases not matched to a gene: 4. In DNA form, the CDR3 reads TGTGCCAGCAGCTTAGGCAGCGGGGGGATCTACGAGCAGTACTTC. This gives the protein CASSLGSGGIYEQYF.

The chain combines TRBV27 with TRBJ1-1, with D perhaps matching TRBD1 (5 bases). The length of the CDR3 is 13 residues. Germline CDR1 reads MNHEY; CDR2 reads SMNVEV (reference sequence). V lost 8 bases and J 0 bases, leaving 10 bases between the germline ends. As DNA, the CDR3 is TGTGCCAGCGGAGGGGATTTGAACACTGAAGCTTTCTTT. This translates into CASGGDLNTEAFF.

The chain uses TRBV30 and TRBJ2-3; possible D gene TRBD2, 5 bases. The CDR3 runs to 12 residues. Germline loops: CDR1 GTSNPN, CDR2 SVGIG (reference sequence). Trimming took 3 bases from V and 1 from J, leaving 5 bases between them. In DNA, the CDR3 is TGTGCCTGGAGGGAGGGCACAGATACGCAGTATTTT. Amino acid sequence: CAWREGTDTQYF.

The rearrangement links TRBV7-2 to TRBJ2-1; 8 bases line up with TRBD1. The V and J ends lost 1 base and 4 bases, in that order; junction bases with no gene match: 3. Germline V gene sequence: CDR1 SGHTA, CDR2 FQGNSA. The CDR3 consists of 15 residues. The CDR3 nucleotides are TGTGCCAGCAGCTTAGGGGGACAGGTTTACAATGAGCAGTTCTTC. This codes for CASSLGGQVYNEQFF.

This clone was seen more than once but under ten times. The rearrangement joins TRBV3-1 (or the pseudogene TRBV3-2) to TRBJ1-1, with D uncertain. Trimming left V 6 bases short and J 4 bases short, with 12 bases between. CDR1 is LGHDT, CDR2 YNNKEL, per germline (reference sequence). The CDR3 covers 13 residues. CDR3 nucleotides: TGTGCCAGCAGGGACGGGAGTTCCACTGAAGCTTTCTTT. Its protein product is CASRDGSSTEAFF.

This clone showed up just a few times. For the CDR3, the DNA is TGTGCCAGCAGCCAAGGGGGGGACCAGCCCCAGCATTTT. This sequence encodes CASSQGGDQPQHF. The V and J genes are TRBV13 and TRBJ1-5; a possible D gene is TRBD1 (6 bases). Trimming took off 5 bases at V and 7 bases at J, with 12 bases between the two ends. The CDR3 loop spans 13 amino acids. Germline CDR1 and CDR2: PRHDT and FYEKMQ (reference sequence).

The chain links TRBV28 to TRBJ2-2; 7 bases agree with TRBD1. This CDR3 contains 14 residues. Germline-derived CDR1 and CDR2 are MDHEN and SYDVKM. The V segment lost 4 bases and the J segment 3 bases; nucleotides outside the gene matches: 2. CDR3: CASSSGTDTGELFF. The DNA of the CDR3 is TGTGCCAGCAGTTCCGGGACAGACACCGGGGAGCTGTTTTTT.

This chain uses TRBV28 with TRBJ2-7; D is perhaps TRBD2 (6 bases). Trimming left V 2 bases short and J 0 bases short, with 20 bases between. The CDR3 has 18 residues. Germline-derived CDR1 and CDR2 are MDHEN and SYDVKM. The CDR3 sequence is CASSLTPATRHVSYEQYF. For the CDR3, the DNA is TGTGCCAGCAGTTTAACCCCCGCGACTAGGCATGTCTCCTACGAGCAGTACTTC. Variable domain in full (rest from reference TRBV28 and TRBJ2-7): DVKVTQSSRYLVKRTGEKVFLECVQDMDHENMFWYRQDPGLGLRLIYFSYDVKMKEKGDIPEGYSVSREKKERFSLILESASTNQTSMYLCASSLTPATRHVSYEQYFGPGTRLTVT.

This chain uses TRBV6-5 with TRBJ2-3; weak D call: TRBD1 (6 bases). The length of the CDR3 is 14 residues. Germline CDR1 is MNHEY and CDR2 is SVGAGI. V dropped 2 bases and J dropped 4 bases, with 10 bases sitting between them. The CDR3 sequence is CASSYLDRPDTQYF. CDR3 DNA: TGTGCCAGCAGTTACCTTGACAGGCCAGATACGCAGTATTTT.

The chain carries TRBV5-1 and TRBJ1-1; perhaps TRBD1 as D (6 bases). Germline assignment: CDR1 SGHRS and CDR2 YFSETQ. Trimming removed 4 bases at V and 0 bases at J, with 16 bases between. CDR3 size: 16 residues. The DNA of the CDR3 is TGCGCCAGCAGCCCGTCGGGGGGGCCTATGAACACTGAAGCTTTCTTT. Its translation is CASSPSGGPMNTEAFF.

V gene TRBV21-1 combines with J gene TRBJ2-7; TRBD2, as called in the table, went unchecked against the DNA. TRBV21-1 is reported as a pseudogene. CDR3 length equals 15 residues. CDR3 loop: CASSSAGGVPYEQYF. The CDR3 DNA reads as TGTGCCAGCAGCTCAGCGGGAGGAGTGCCCTACGAGCAGTACTTC.

V gene TRBV28 combines with J gene TRBJ1-4; D might be TRBD1 (5 bases). The V and J ends lost 6 bases and 7 bases respectively, with 18 bases between them. The CDR3 covers 15 residues. Germline assignment: CDR1 MDHEN and CDR2 SYDVKM. The chain's CDR3 is CASRKNQGLGEKLFF. The DNA of the CDR3 is TGTGCCAGCAGAAAAAACCAGGGCCTGGGTGAAAAACTGTTTTTT. The full variable domain, in which reference TRBV28 and TRBJ1-4 provide the parts outside the CDR3, is DVKVTQSSRYLVKRTGEKVFLECVQDMDHENMFWYRQDPGLGLRLIYFSYDVKMKEKGDIPEGYSVSREKKERFSLILESASTNQTSMYLCASRKNQGLGEKLFFGSGTQLSVL.

V and J are TRBV6-5 and TRBJ1-3; D is possibly TRBD1 (5 bases). The CDR3 extends over 15 amino acids. Germline-derived CDR1 and CDR2 are MNHEY and SVGAGI. V lost 2 bases and J lost 4, with 12 bases in between. The CDR3: CASSYAGEKGNTIYF. For the CDR3, the DNA is TGTGCCAGCAGTTACGCGGGGGAGAAAGGAAACACCATATATTTT.